Described below is a single TCR beta chain sequence and its context. What it binds is not known. The source of the sample is a study of T cell responses to AZD1222 COVID-19 vaccine. On the study more broadly: Second-dose groups at about 4 or about 12 weeks were pooled. General observations from the study: Only a handful of AZD1222 recipients, six or seven in all, had baseline seropositivity. Females made up more of the donors, who were largely white British, and clonal diversity may have come out too low. Sampling captured repertoires only after the peak T cell response.

Data came from immunoSEQ multiplex PCR; TCRdb stores just in-frame clones and leaves some out. In the table there are 150,000 or so clones, 88% of which are singletons. CDR3 size: 11 residues. Germline loops: CDR1 SEHNR, CDR2 FQNEAQ (reference sequence). Trimming removed 1 base at V and 7 bases at J, with 5 bases between. The clonotype originates from an adult in good health. Sequencing was performed on peripheral blood, taken on day 0 of AZD1222 vaccination. This chain links TRBV7-9 with TRBJ2-7; D unclear. DNA of the CDR3: TGTGCCAGCAGCTTAGTGGGGGAGCAGTACTTC. Translating it yields CASSLVGEQYF. The whole variable domain, remainder taken from reference TRBV7-9 and TRBJ2-7, is DTGVSQNPRHKITKRGQNVTFRCDPISEHNRLYWYRQTLGQGPEFLTYFQNEAQLEKSRLLSDRFSAERPKGSFSTLEIQRTEQGDSAMYLCASSLVGEQYFGPGTRLTVT.